The rows below give T cell receptor beta chains drawn from one sample of a study of T cell responses to AZD1222 COVID-19 vaccine. The method was immunoSEQ multiplex PCR; TCRdb's version includes in-frame clones alone and lacks a portion of them. The sample consists of fewer than 200,000 clones, 75% to 90% of them appearing once. The sample here was peripheral blood, taken on day 0 of AZD1222 vaccination. Receptor source: an adult in good health. Both conserved end residues are part of each CDR3. D genes are given only for firm matches. Clone size is given for some rows only: seen once, a few or many times, or a class if the clone is expanded.

clone_size j_call v_call d_call cdr3_aa cdr3_nt
few TRBJ2-7 TRBV30 TRBD2 CAWNRGLAGHEQYF TGTGCCTGGAATAGAGGGCTAGCGGGCCACGAGCAGTACTTC
. TRBJ2-1 TRBV7-3 . CASSLGGGEQFF TGTGCCAGCAGCTTGGGTGGGGGTGAGCAGTTCTTC
. TRBJ1-4 TRBV2 . CASSEGRREKLFF TGTGCCAGCAGTGAAGGCAGGCGCGAAAAACTGTTTTTT
. TRBJ2-5 TRBV20-1 . CSVRDRETQYF TGCAGTGTTAGGGATCGCGAGACCCAGTACTTC
few TRBJ1-6 TRBV3-1/TRBV3-2 . CASSPTASSPLHF TGTGCCAGCAGCCCAACGGCCAGTTCACCCCTCCACTTT
. TRBJ1-4 TRBV25-1 . CASSVRGGDEKLFF TGTGCCAGCAGTGTTAGGGGTGGGGATGAAAAACTGTTTTTT
. TRBJ2-1 TRBV10-3 TRBD2 CAMGTSGHNEQFF TGTGCCATGGGGACTAGCGGGCACAATGAGCAGTTCTTC
. TRBJ2-7 TRBV21-1 . CASRMLRGRNEPEFGYEQYF TGTGCCAGCCGCATGCTCCGGGGGCGGAACGAGCCCGAATTTGGGTACGAGCAGTACTTC
. TRBJ1-4 TRBV28 . CASRETTTNEKLFF TGTGCCAGCAGGGAGACAACAACTAATGAAAAACTGTTTTTT
. TRBJ1-2 TRBV9 TRBD1 CASSVDRGLEGYTF TGTGCCAGCAGCGTAGACAGGGGGCTCGAGGGCTACACCTTC
. TRBJ1-2 TRBV5-6 . CASSPGAGHGYTF TGTGCCAGCAGCCCGGGGGCAGGTCATGGCTACACCTTC
. TRBJ2-2 TRBV5-5 . CASSISRGPDGELFF TGTGCCAGCAGCATTAGCCGAGGGCCTGACGGGGAGCTGTTTTTT
. TRBJ1-5 TRBV5-8 . CASSLARSSQPQHF TGTGCCAGCAGCTTGGCCCGGTCCAGTCAGCCCCAGCATTTT
. TRBJ2-7 TRBV4-2 TRBD2 CASSQDSGRSLGEQYF TGTGCCAGCAGCCAAGATAGCGGGAGATCTCTGGGCGAGCAGTACTTC
. TRBJ2-7 TRBV28 . CASSLDSISYEQYF TGTGCCAGCAGTCTAGACAGTATCTCCTACGAGCAGTACTTC
. TRBJ2-7 TRBV12-3/TRBV12-4 . CASSLGENYEQYF TGTGCCAGCAGTTTGGGGGAAAACTACGAGCAGTACTTC
. TRBJ1-2 TRBV3-1/TRBV3-2 TRBD1 CASSQAGQVAVSEGYTF TGTGCCAGCAGCCAAGCAGGACAGGTCGCCGTGTCAGAGGGCTACACCTTC
. TRBJ1-3 TRBV28 . CASRRQYSSSGNTIYF TGTGCCAGCAGACGACAGTATTCTAGCTCTGGAAACACCATATATTTT
. TRBJ1-2 TRBV5-8 . CASSSPGVRDYGYTF TGTGCCAGCAGCTCCCCAGGGGTGAGGGACTATGGCTACACCTTC
. TRBJ2-3 TRBV24-1 . CATKTMTEDTQYF TGTGCCACCAAAACCATGACAGAAGATACGCAGTATTTT
. TRBJ2-5 TRBV3-1/TRBV3-2 . CASSPVRVAQYF TGTGCCAGCAGCCCCGTGAGAGTGGCCCAGTACTTC
. TRBJ2-3 TRBV14 TRBD2 CASSLSTSTADTQYF TGTGCCAGCAGCCTCTCGACTAGCACCGCAGATACGCAGTATTTT
. TRBJ1-4 TRBV4-3 TRBD1 CASSQSRGYEKLFF TGCGCCAGCAGCCAAAGCAGGGGGTATGAAAAACTGTTTTTT
. TRBJ1-3 TRBV4-1 . CASSRQRTAGNTIYF TGCGCCAGCAGCCGGCAGCGGACAGCTGGAAACACCATATATTTT
. TRBJ2-1 TRBV6-4 TRBD1 CASSDSGTGNYEQFF TGTGCCAGCAGTGACTCGGGGACAGGGAACTATGAGCAGTTCTTC
. TRBJ1-3 TRBV30 . CAWSVISGNTIYF TGTGCCTGGAGTGTAATCTCTGGAAACACCATATATTTT
. TRBJ2-3 TRBV7-6 TRBD2 CASSLGPGTSGTDTQYF TGTGCCAGCAGCTTAGGGCCCGGGACTAGCGGCACAGATACGCAGTATTTT
. TRBJ2-2 TRBV4-3 . CASSQDTSGAGELFF TGCGCCAGCAGCCAAGACACTTCAGGGGCTGGGGAGCTGTTTTTT
. TRBJ2-6 TRBV5-1 TRBD1 CASSLLTGQGFSGANVLTF TGCGCCAGCAGCTTGCTGACGGGACAGGGGTTCTCTGGGGCCAACGTCCTGACTTTC
. TRBJ2-3 TRBV5-1 . CASSLDVSGGSDTQYF TGCGCCAGCAGCTTGGATGTCAGTGGAGGGTCGGATACGCAGTATTTT
few TRBJ1-2 TRBV7-9 TRBD1 CASSQLAGTGYGYTF TGTGCCAGCAGCCAATTGGCCGGGACAGGATATGGCTACACCTTC
. TRBJ2-7 TRBV5-6 . CASSEGFTYEQYF TGTGCCAGCAGCGAGGGGTTCACCTACGAGCAGTACTTC
. TRBJ1-1 TRBV7-2 . CASSYPSSGRTEAFF TGTGCCAGCAGCTACCCCAGTTCAGGGCGGACTGAAGCTTTCTTT
. TRBJ1-3 TRBV5-1 TRBD1 CASSLEGANSGNTIYF TGCGCCAGCAGCTTGGAGGGGGCCAACTCTGGAAACACCATATATTTT
. TRBJ2-7 TRBV5-5 TRBD1 CASTRDRGDEQYF TGTGCCAGCACCCGGGACAGGGGGGACGAGCAGTACTTC
. TRBJ1-2 TRBV19 . CASSPTTGGYTF TGTGCCAGTAGTCCGACGACTGGCGGCTACACCTTC
. TRBJ2-2 TRBV3-1/TRBV3-2 TRBD1 CASSPRSGQQTGELFF TGTGCCAGCAGCCCACGTTCGGGACAGCAGACCGGGGAGCTGTTTTTT
. TRBJ2-5 TRBV9 TRBD1 CASSATGVLQETQYF TGTGCCAGCAGCGCGACAGGGGTCCTCCAAGAGACCCAGTACTTC
. TRBJ2-5 TRBV12-5 TRBD1 CASGRTGVMGIQYF TGTGCTAGTGGTCGGACAGGTGTTATGGGGATCCAGTACTTC
once TRBJ2-7 TRBV3-1/TRBV3-2 TRBD1 CASSPDRGSVGHEQYF TGTGCCAGCAGCCCAGACAGGGGTTCTGTCGGGCACGAGCAGTACTTC
. TRBJ1-6 TRBV2 . CASKIEGQDNSPLHF TGTGCCAGCAAGATTGAGGGGCAGGATAATTCACCCCTCCACTTT
. TRBJ2-7 TRBV6-6 . CASSYVDREEYF TGTGCCAGCAGTTACGTCGACAGGGAGGAGTACTTC
. TRBJ1-4 TRBV28 TRBD1 CASSSGTGGEKLFF TGTGCCAGCAGTTCCGGGACAGGGGGTGAAAAACTGTTTTTT